Listed below are T cell receptor beta chains from one sample, sequenced in a study of Ad26.COV2.S vaccination and SARS-CoV-2 variants. This table comes from immunoSEQ multiplex PCR, and its TCRdb copy is limited to in-frame clones, with some not included. The table has 350,000 to 450,000 clones, 80% to 90% seen once. The sample in question was peripheral blood, obtained in a trial of Ad26.COV2.S vaccine versus placebo. The receptor set was obtained from a person aged 18-60 years who received the Ad26.COV2.S COVID-19 vaccine or a placebo. The CDR3 runs from the conserved cysteine through the conserved F or W. Each record gives: V gene, D gene, J gene, clone size, CDR3 DNA, CDR3 protein. The D gene is left open where the match is weak. Clone size is stated in some rows and not others, as once, few, many or a class when expanded.

>TRBV3-1/TRBV3-2|.|TRBJ2-4|once
TGTGCCAGCAGCCGTCAGGGGATCCAGTACTTC
CASSRQGIQYF
>TRBV30|.|TRBJ1-3|.
TGTGCCACCGACGCCTCTGGAAACACCATATATTTT
CATDASGNTIYF
>TRBV9|TRBD2|TRBJ2-1|.
TGTGCCAGCAGCGAATGGACTAGCGGGAGTAAAAAGTTCTTC
CASSEWTSGSKKFF
>TRBV11-2|TRBD1|TRBJ2-7|.
TGTGCCAGCAGCTCGGGACAGGGGTACGAGCAGTACTTC
CASSSGQGYEQYF
>TRBV29-1|.|TRBJ1-2|.
TGCAGCGTTAGGTACAGGGCCGGAGGCTACACCTTC
CSVRYRAGGYTF
>TRBV27|.|TRBJ1-1|.
TGTGCCAGCAGTTCCGGGCATTTCAACACTGAAGCTTTCTTT
CASSSGHFNTEAFF
>TRBV5-6|TRBD2|TRBJ2-5|.
TGTGCCAGCAGCTCCGACGAATTGAGCGGGGGAAAAGAGACCCAGTACTTC
CASSSDELSGGKETQYF
>TRBV6-5|.|TRBJ2-2|.
TGTGCCAGCCAATCCTTTAGGGGAAACACCGGGGAGCTGTTTTTT
CASQSFRGNTGELFF
>TRBV29-1|.|TRBJ1-5|.
TGCAGCGTTGGAGGAGGGATGGCTCAGCCCCAGCATTTT
CSVGGGMAQPQHF
>TRBV24-1|TRBD2|TRBJ2-3|.
TGTGCCACCAGTGATTTAAAAGCGGGAGGGCCCAGAGATACGCAGTATTTT
CATSDLKAGGPRDTQYF
>TRBV12-3/TRBV12-4|.|TRBJ1-1|.
TGTGCCAGCAGTTTGGGGGGGAACACTGAAGCTTTCTTT
CASSLGGNTEAFF
>TRBV2|TRBD1|TRBJ2-7|.
TGTGCCAGCAGTGATTCACTCGGGACAGGGGCATACGAGCAGTACTTC
CASSDSLGTGAYEQYF
>TRBV7-8|TRBD2|TRBJ2-3|few
TGTGCCAGCAGCTTCCTAGCGGGGGTCGCAGATACGCAGTATTTT
CASSFLAGVADTQYF
>TRBV6-5|.|TRBJ1-1|.
TGTGCCAGCAGTTACTCGGGACGGCCGAACACTGAAGCTTTCTTT
CASSYSGRPNTEAFF
>TRBV5-1|.|TRBJ2-7|.
TGCGCCAGCAGCTTTGGACAGGGAGGGGGCGAGCAGTACTTC
CASSFGQGGGEQYF
>TRBV5-1|TRBD2|TRBJ2-2|.
TGCGCCAGCAGGCCGGGACTAGCGAACACCGGGGAGCTGTTTTTT
CASRPGLANTGELFF
>TRBV7-8|.|TRBJ1-1|.
TGTGCCAGCAGCTCCCCTCTTGTGAGCGCTCGTACTGAAGCTTTCTTT
CASSSPLVSARTEAFF
>TRBV11-1|TRBD1|TRBJ2-7|.
TGTGCCAGCAGCTTAGTGACAGGGCTGGTGGTCGAGCAGTACTTC
CASSLVTGLVVEQYF
>TRBV5-4|.|TRBJ2-4|.
TGTGCCAGCAGCTTGGAGGGGAGAGGGGCCAAAAACATTCAGTACTTC
CASSLEGRGAKNIQYF
>TRBV5-4|TRBD2|TRBJ2-7|.
TGTGCCAGCAGCTTGGCGGCCGCGGGAGGACGCTCCTACGAGCAGTACTTC
CASSLAAAGGRSYEQYF
>TRBV5-6|.|TRBJ1-5|.
TGTGCCAGCAGCTTTGAAGGGCATAATCAGCCCCAGCATTTT
CASSFEGHNQPQHF
>TRBV11-2|.|TRBJ1-6|few
TGTGCCAGCAGCCTCGTGAGCTCCTATAATTCACCCCTCCACTTT
CASSLVSSYNSPLHF
>TRBV5-4|.|TRBJ1-6|.
TGTGCCAGCAGCTTGGATCAAGGGGCTCTCAATTCACCCCTCCACTTT
CASSLDQGALNSPLHF
>TRBV9|.|TRBJ2-2|few
TGTGCCAGCAGGGGAGCGGAATTGAACACCGGGGAGCTGTTTTTT
CASRGAELNTGELFF
>TRBV6-5|.|TRBJ2-7|.
TGTGCCAGCAGACCCAGGGGCGCCCACGAGCAGTACTTC
CASRPRGAHEQYF
>TRBV6-5|.|TRBJ1-5|.
TGTGCCAGCAGTCGAACAGGGTCCGGTCAGCCCCAGCATTTT
CASSRTGSGQPQHF
>TRBV7-2|TRBD1|TRBJ2-7|.
TGTGCCAGCAGCTTCCGGGACAGCTCCTACGAGCAGTACTTC
CASSFRDSSYEQYF
>TRBV15|.|TRBJ2-1|.
TGTGCCACCAGCCTTCCTTCGAGGGCTACTAAAGAGCAGTTCTTC
CATSLPSRATKEQFF
>TRBV27|.|TRBJ2-3|.
TGTGCCAGTTTCGGGCAGCTCACAGATACGCAGTATTTT
CASFGQLTDTQYF
>TRBV27|.|TRBJ2-1|.
TGTGCCAGCAGTGTCCACTCCTACAATGAGCAGTTCTTC
CASSVHSYNEQFF
>TRBV6-5|.|TRBJ1-5|once
TGTGCCAGCAGCCCCGGTGCTTACCATCAGCCCCAGCATTTT
CASSPGAYHQPQHF